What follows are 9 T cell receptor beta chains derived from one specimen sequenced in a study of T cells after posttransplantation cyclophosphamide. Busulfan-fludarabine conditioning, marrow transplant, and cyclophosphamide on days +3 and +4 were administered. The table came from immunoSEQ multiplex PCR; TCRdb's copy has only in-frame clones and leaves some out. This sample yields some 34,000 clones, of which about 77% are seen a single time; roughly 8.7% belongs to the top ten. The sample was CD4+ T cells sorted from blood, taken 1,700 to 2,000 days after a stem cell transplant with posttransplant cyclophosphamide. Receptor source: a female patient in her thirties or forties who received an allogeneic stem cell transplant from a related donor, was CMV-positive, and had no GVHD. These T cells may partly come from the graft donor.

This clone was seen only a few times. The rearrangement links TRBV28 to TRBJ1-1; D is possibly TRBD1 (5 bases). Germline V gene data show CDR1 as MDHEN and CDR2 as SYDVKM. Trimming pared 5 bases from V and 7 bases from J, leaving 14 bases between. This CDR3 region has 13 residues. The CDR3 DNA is TGTGCCAGCAGTATAACTTCGACAGTTGAAGCTTTCTTT. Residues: CASSITSTVEAFF.

The CDR3 DNA reads as TGTGCCAGCAGCCCCCTCCCGGGACAGGGGATCTGGGAGTCCTACAATGAGCAGTTCTTC. This translates into CASSPLPGQGIWESYNEQFF. V is TRBV9 and J is TRBJ2-1; 10 nucleotides line up with TRBD1. V dropped 4 bases and J dropped 1; count of bases not matched to a gene: 17. CDR3 length: 20 amino acids. CDR1 SGDLS and CDR2 YYNGEE come from the germline V gene.

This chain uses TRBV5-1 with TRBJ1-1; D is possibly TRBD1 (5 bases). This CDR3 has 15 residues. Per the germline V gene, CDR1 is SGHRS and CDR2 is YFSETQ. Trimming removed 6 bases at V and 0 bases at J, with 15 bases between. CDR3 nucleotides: TGCGCCAGCAAATCGGACACCCGGATGAACACTGAAGCTTTCTTT. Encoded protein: CASKSDTRMNTEAFF.

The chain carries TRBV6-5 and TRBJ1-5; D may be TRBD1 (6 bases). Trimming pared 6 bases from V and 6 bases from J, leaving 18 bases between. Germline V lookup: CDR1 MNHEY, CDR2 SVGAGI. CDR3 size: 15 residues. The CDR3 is CASSSRQAAAQPQHF. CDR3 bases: TGTGCCAGCAGCTCGCGACAGGCGGCAGCTCAGCCCCAGCATTTT.

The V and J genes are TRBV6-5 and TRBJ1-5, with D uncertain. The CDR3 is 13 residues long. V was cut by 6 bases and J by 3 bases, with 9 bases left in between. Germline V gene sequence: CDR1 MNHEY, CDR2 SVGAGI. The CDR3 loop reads CASSRSYNQPQHF. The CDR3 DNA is TGTGCCAGCAGCCGCAGTTACAATCAGCCCCAGCATTTT.

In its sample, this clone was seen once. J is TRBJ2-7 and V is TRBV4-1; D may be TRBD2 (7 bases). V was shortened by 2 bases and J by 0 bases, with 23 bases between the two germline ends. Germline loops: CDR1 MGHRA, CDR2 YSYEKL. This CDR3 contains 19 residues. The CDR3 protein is CASSQPKGRGLPSSYEQYF. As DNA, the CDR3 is TGCGCCAGCAGCCAACCTAAGGGCAGGGGACTACCGAGCTCCTACGAGCAGTACTTC.

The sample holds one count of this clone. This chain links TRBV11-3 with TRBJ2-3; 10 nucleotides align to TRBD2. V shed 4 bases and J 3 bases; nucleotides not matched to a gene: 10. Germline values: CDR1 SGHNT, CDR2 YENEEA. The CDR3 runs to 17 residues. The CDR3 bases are TGTGCCAGCAGCTCAGGGCTCCTAGCGGGGGCGACAGATACGCAGTATTTT. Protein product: CASSSGLLAGATDTQYF.

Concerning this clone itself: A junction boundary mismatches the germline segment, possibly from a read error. CDR3 coding DNA: TGTGCTAGCAGCTTTCAGCCGGGATCAGATACGCAGTATTTT. It translates to CASSFQPGSDTQYF. This chain links TRBV7-7 with TRBJ2-3; TRBD2 might be the D (5 bases). This CDR3 contains 14 residues. From germline, CDR1 is SSHAT and CDR2 FNYEAQ (reference sequence).

As DNA, the CDR3 is TGTGCCAGCAGTGAATCCGTAACGTCGGGGGGGCTACCTAACTATGGCTACACCTTC. It codes for CASSESVTSGGLPNYGYTF. The J gene is TRBJ1-2, the V gene TRBV6-1, with a weak D call TRBD1 (6 bases). From germline, CDR1 is MNHNS and CDR2 SASEGT. Trimming took 2 bases from V and 0 from J, leaving 22 bases between them. The CDR3 covers 19 residues.